These 26 T cell receptor beta chains were all obtained from the same sample, sequenced in a study of B cell selection in AIRE deficiency. TCRdb's copy holds only in-frame clones and misses some; the assay was immunoSEQ multiplex PCR. This sample carries tens of thousands of clones, around 97% of them seen once, and the ten largest clones take 0.2% to 0.25%. The sorted conventional CD4 T cells were gated as CD4+CD127+. Sequencing input: conventional CD4+ T cells sorted from PBMCs. These receptors were collected from a human donor with AIRE deficiency.

Concerning this clone itself: The junction does not match germline at one end; this may be a read error. V gene TRBV14 combines with J gene TRBJ1-1, with a tentative D call TRBD1 (5 bases). The CDR3 consists of 12 residues. Germline V lookup: CDR1 SGHDN, CDR2 FVKESK. As DNA, the CDR3 is TGTGCCAGCAGCCAACAAAGACGGGGCATGAACTTT. This gives the protein CASSQQRRGMNF.

This chain uses TRBV19 with TRBJ1-5, with TRBD1 identical over 7 bases. The CDR3 is made up of 16 amino acids. The junction had 12 bases not matched to a gene; V was cut back by 7 bases and J by 3 bases. Per germline, CDR1 LNHDA and CDR2 SQIVND (reference sequence). CDR3 region: CASTDREGVLNQPQHF. The CDR3 DNA is TGTGCCAGTACTGACAGGGAAGGGGTACTCAATCAGCCCCAGCATTTT.

V gene TRBV19 combines with J gene TRBJ1-2, with D perhaps TRBD1 (5 bases). The germline gives CDR1 LNHDA, CDR2 SQIVND (reference sequence). V gave up 1 base and J gave up 1 base, with 7 bases separating them. The length of the CDR3 is 14 residues. CDR3 nucleotides: TGTGCCAGTAGTATAGCCCAGGGTAACTATGGCTACACCTTC. Translated: CASSIAQGNYGYTF.

The CDR3 sequence is CASSPRRGPNEQFF. In DNA form, the CDR3 reads TGTGCCAGCAGTCCCCGTCGGGGCCCCAATGAGCAGTTCTTC. The chain combines TRBV6-5 with TRBJ2-1; D possibly uses TRBD1 or TRBD2 (5 bases each). This CDR3 is 14 amino acids long. V lost 5 bases, J lost 6 bases, and 14 bases lay in between. Germline assignment: CDR1 MNHEY and CDR2 SVGAGI.

This rearrangement joins TRBV7-9 to TRBJ2-3, with 7 positions matching TRBD1. The J segment lost 9 bases and the V segment lost 4 bases, leaving 7 bases of the junction unmatched. CDR1 and CDR2 from the germline V gene are SEHNR and FQNEAQ (reference sequence). CDR3 length: 13 residues. The CDR3 reads CASSWETGQTQYF. The CDR3 region has the DNA TGTGCCAGCAGCTGGGAGACAGGGCAGACGCAGTATTTT.

This clone has only one observation. This chain links TRBV15 with TRBJ1-4, with 8 nucleotides matching TRBD1. The CDR3 sequence is 19 residues long. Germline V lookup: CDR1 LNHNV, CDR2 YYDKDF (reference sequence). Trimming took 0 bases from V and 5 from J; bases not matched to a gene: 14. This chain's CDR3 is CATSRDLGAGGRWNEKLFF. The CDR3 nucleotides read TGTGCCACCAGCAGAGATTTAGGGGCAGGGGGCAGGTGGAATGAAAAACTGTTTTTT.

The rearrangement joins TRBV19 to TRBJ1-5; 8 bases are a match to TRBD1. Trimming removed 5 bases from V and 6 bases from J; junction bases left unmatched: 9. This CDR3 spans 15 amino acids. In germline, CDR1 is LNHDA, CDR2 SQIVND (reference sequence). CDR3 sequence: CASSWWQGATQPQHF. CDR3 bases: TGTGCCAGTAGTTGGTGGCAGGGGGCTACTCAGCCCCAGCATTTT.

The chain couples TRBV28 to TRBJ2-2; the D gene is possibly TRBD1 (6 bases). Germline V gene lookup returns CDR1 MDHEN and CDR2 SYDVKM. Trimming pared 6 bases from V and 7 bases from J, leaving 12 bases between. CDR3 length: 13 residues. DNA for the CDR3: TGTGCCAGCAGAACAGGGTTGGGCGGGGAGCTGTTTTTT. Protein product: CASRTGLGGELFF.

The rearrangement links TRBV15 to TRBJ1-6; 9 nucleotides match TRBD1. Germline assignment: CDR1 LNHNV and CDR2 YYDKDF (reference sequence). Losses at the gene ends were 4 bases for V and 9 bases for J; bases not matched to a gene: 7. This CDR3 contains 15 residues. CDR3 coding DNA: TGTGCCACCAGCACGAGAGAGACAGGGGGTTCACCCCTCCACTTT. Its protein product is CATSTRETGGSPLHF.

V and J are TRBV10-3 and TRBJ2-1; 11 positions match TRBD2. The length of the CDR3 is 17 residues. With 0 bases clipped from V and 7 bases from J, the junction kept 8 bases outside the gene matches. CDR1 and CDR2 from the germline V gene are ENHRY and SYGVKD. The CDR3 DNA follows: TGTGCCATCAGTGAGTCGGTAGCGGGAGGGATTACAAATGAGCAGTTCTTC. Protein product: CAISESVAGGITNEQFF.

The V and J genes are TRBV18 and TRBJ2-3; D gene unclear. CDR1 is KGHSH, CDR2 LQKENI, per germline. The V gene lost 2 bases and the J gene lost 3 bases, with 0 bases spanning the gap. The length of the CDR3 is 11 residues. The CDR3 reads CASSPTDTQYF. The CDR3, as DNA: TGTGCCAGCTCACCAACAGATACGCAGTATTTT.

V gene TRBV19 combines with J gene TRBJ2-7; 8 positions match TRBD2. After removal of 0 bases from V and 3 bases from J, the junction contained 16 bases not matched to a gene. The CDR3 sequence is 19 residues long. The V gene's germline CDR1 is LNHDA and CDR2 SQIVND (reference sequence). The CDR3 spells CASSIDGAPGLGPNYEQYF. CDR3 sequence (DNA): TGTGCCAGTAGTATAGATGGAGCCCCGGGACTAGGGCCCAACTACGAGCAGTACTTC.

The chain has TRBV6-1 and TRBJ2-5, with D possibly being TRBD1 or TRBD2 (5 bases each). The CDR3 is made up of 13 amino acids. With 3 bases removed from V and 9 bases from J, the gap between germline ends came to 14 bases. Germline V gives CDR1 MNHNS, CDR2 SASEGT. CDR3 sequence reads: CASSDGAPGPQYF. CDR3 nucleotide sequence: TGTGCCAGCAGTGATGGGGCTCCGGGGCCCCAGTACTTC.

The V call is TRBV28, the J call TRBJ2-4; D gene uncertain. CDR1 is MDHEN and CDR2 is SYDVKM in the germline V gene. The CDR3 is made up of 15 amino acids. The V and J ends lost 5 bases and 1 base respectively, with 12 bases between them. The CDR3 is CASSQSEGAKNIQYF. The CDR3 DNA follows: TGTGCCAGCAGTCAGTCCGAAGGGGCCAAAAACATTCAGTACTTC.

The chain links TRBV7-2 to TRBJ2-7; D gene uncertain. Germline V lookup: CDR1 SGHTA, CDR2 FQGNSA. The CDR3 is 13 residues long. Trimming shortened V by 3 bases and J by 7 bases, and 13 bases separated the two germline ends. CDR3: CASSFSIEGEQYF. CDR3 DNA: TGTGCCAGCAGCTTTAGTATCGAAGGGGAGCAGTACTTC. Based on the CDR3 plus reference TRBV7-2 and TRBJ2-7, the full variable domain is GAGVSQSPSNKVTEKGKDVELRCDPISGHTALYWYRQSLGQGLEFLIYFQGNSAPDKSGLPSDRFSAERTGGSVSTLTIQRTQQEDSAVYLCASSFSIEGEQYFGPGTRLTVT.

This chain joins TRBV19 and TRBJ2-1; TRBD2 matches at 13 bases. Germline values: CDR1 LNHDA, CDR2 SQIVND (reference sequence). The V and J ends lost 6 bases and 8 bases, in that order; junction bases with no gene match: 10. This CDR3 has 16 amino acids. The CDR3 DNA reads TGTGCCAGTAGACCACTAGCGGGAGGGACTCTCGATGAGCAGTTCTTC. Protein: CASRPLAGGTLDEQFF.

The chain couples TRBV27 to TRBJ1-2, with D perhaps matching TRBD1 (6 bases). The ends were cut back, 5 bases at V and 4 bases at J, with 11 bases in the middle. CDR1 and CDR2 from the germline V gene are MNHEY and SMNVEV (reference sequence). This CDR3 has 13 residues. CDR3 residues: CASSHTGSYGYTF. Here the CDR3 DNA reads TGTGCCAGCAGTCACACAGGGTCCTATGGCTACACCTTC.

V is TRBV7-9 and J is TRBJ2-7, with a weak D call TRBD2 (6 bases). Germline V lookup: CDR1 SEHNR, CDR2 FQNEAQ (reference sequence). Trimming shortened V by 5 bases and J by 6 bases, and 17 bases separated the two germline ends. This CDR3 has 14 residues. CDR3 sequence (DNA): TGTGCCAGCAGCCCGCGGGCGGGAAGTCTCGAGCAGTACTTC. Translated: CASSPRAGSLEQYF.

This chain links TRBV29-1 with TRBJ2-1, with D uncertain. Between the trimmed V and J ends, which lost 5 bases and 2 bases, there was a span of 13 bases. CDR1 SQVTM and CDR2 ANQGSEA come from the germline V gene. This CDR3 is built from 14 residues. The CDR3: CSVSAGDPYNEQFF. DNA of the CDR3: TGCAGCGTTTCGGCCGGAGATCCCTACAATGAGCAGTTCTTC.

The chain links TRBV6-1 to TRBJ2-3, with TRBD1 identical over 9 bases. CDR1 and CDR2 (germline): MNHNS, SASEGT. The V gene end was trimmed by 3 bases and the J gene end by 2 bases; junction bases not matched to a gene: 3. The CDR3 covers 15 residues. The CDR3 region is CASSEGTGFTDTQYF. Written as DNA, the CDR3 is TGTGCCAGCAGTGAGGGGACAGGGTTCACAGATACGCAGTATTTT.

DNA of the CDR3: TGTGCCAGCAGCTCCCTTGGGACACCTGGGGCCAACGTCCTGACTTTC. This translates into CASSSLGTPGANVLTF. The chain carries TRBV5-6 and TRBJ2-6; tentative D call: TRBD1 (6 bases). Trimming removed 3 bases at V and 2 bases at J, with 12 bases between. This CDR3 spans 16 amino acids. Germline V CDR1 and CDR2: SGHDT, YYEEEE.

V and J are TRBV5-8 and TRBJ1-2, with D unclear. The length of the CDR3 is 13 residues. Germline CDR1 SGHTS, CDR2 YDEGEE. Between the trimmed V and J ends, which lost 0 bases and 2 bases, there was a span of 5 bases. This chain's CDR3 is CASSLEGNYGYTF. In DNA form, the CDR3 reads TGTGCCAGCAGCTTGGAGGGAAACTATGGCTACACCTTC.

This sequence joins TRBV19 and TRBJ2-1, with 11 positions matching TRBD2. Per the germline V gene, CDR1 is LNHDA and CDR2 is SQIVND (reference sequence). This CDR3 has 18 amino acids. J lost 0 bases, V lost 6 bases, and 10 bases had no gene match. CDR3 residues: CASSPTSGIGSSYNEQFF. The CDR3 nucleotides are TGTGCCAGTAGCCCGACTAGCGGGATAGGGAGCTCCTACAATGAGCAGTTCTTC. The full variable domain, rest sourced from reference TRBV19 and TRBJ2-1, is DGGITQSPKYLFRKEGQNVTLSCEQNLNHDAMYWYRQDPGQGLRLIYYSQIVNDFQKGDIAEGYSVSREKKESFPLTVTSAQKNPTAFYLCASSPTSGIGSSYNEQFFGPGTRLTVL.

The chain has TRBV13 and TRBJ2-7; D call uncertain. The CDR3 consists of 13 residues. Germline V gene data show CDR1 as PRHDT and CDR2 as FYEKMQ (reference sequence). Trimming took off 3 bases at V and 1 base at J, with 7 bases between the two ends. CDR3 amino acids: CASSLAASYEQYF. DNA of the CDR3: TGTGCCAGCAGCTTGGCGGCATCCTACGAGCAGTACTTC.

The chain employs TRBV7-6 and TRBJ2-5; D unclear. With 3 bases removed from V and 5 bases from J, the gap between germline ends came to 16 bases. The CDR3 extends over 15 amino acids. CDR1 and CDR2 (germline): SGHVS, FNYEAQ. This chain's CDR3 is CASSFRHSPGETQYF. The DNA of the CDR3 is TGTGCCAGCAGCTTCCGACATTCCCCCGGGGAGACCCAGTACTTC. Variable domain in full (rest from reference TRBV7-6 and TRBJ2-5): GAGVSQSPRYKVTKRGQDVALRCDPISGHVSLYWYRQALGQGPEFLTYFNYEAQQDKSGLPNDRFSAERPEGSISTLTIQRTEQRDSAMYRCASSFRHSPGETQYFGPGTRLLVL.

The chain joins TRBV28 to TRBJ2-7, with D perhaps TRBD1 (7 bases). Trimming shortened V by 6 bases and J by 3 bases, and 18 bases separated the two germline ends. The CDR3 has 15 residues. CDR1 and CDR2 from the germline V gene are MDHEN and SYDVKM. CDR3 sequence (DNA): TGTGCCAGCAGCGCTAAACAGGGGAGGTACTACGAGCAGTACTTC. It codes for CASSAKQGRYYEQYF.